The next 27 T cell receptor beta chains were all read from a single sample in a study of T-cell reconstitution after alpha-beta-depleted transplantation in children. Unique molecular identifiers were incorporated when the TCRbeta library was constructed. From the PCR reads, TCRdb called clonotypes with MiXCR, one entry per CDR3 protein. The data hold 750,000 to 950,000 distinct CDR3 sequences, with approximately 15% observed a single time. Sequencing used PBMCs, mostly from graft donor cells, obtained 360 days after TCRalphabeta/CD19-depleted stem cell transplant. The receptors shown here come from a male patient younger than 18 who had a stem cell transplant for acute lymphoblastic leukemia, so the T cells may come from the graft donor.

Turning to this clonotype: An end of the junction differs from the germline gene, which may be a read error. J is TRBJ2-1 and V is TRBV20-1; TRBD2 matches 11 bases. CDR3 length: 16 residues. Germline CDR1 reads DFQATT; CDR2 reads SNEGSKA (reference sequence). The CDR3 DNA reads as TGCTGTGCTAGACCCCCCGGGACTAGCGGTTACAATGAGCAGTTCTTC. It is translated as CCARPPGTSGYNEQFF.

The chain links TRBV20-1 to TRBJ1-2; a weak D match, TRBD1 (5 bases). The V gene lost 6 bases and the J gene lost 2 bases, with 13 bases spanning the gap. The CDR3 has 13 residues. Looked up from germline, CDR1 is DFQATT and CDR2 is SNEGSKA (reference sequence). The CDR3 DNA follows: TGCAGTGCCGACGACAGCGCCAACTATGGCTACACCTTC. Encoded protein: CSADDSANYGYTF.

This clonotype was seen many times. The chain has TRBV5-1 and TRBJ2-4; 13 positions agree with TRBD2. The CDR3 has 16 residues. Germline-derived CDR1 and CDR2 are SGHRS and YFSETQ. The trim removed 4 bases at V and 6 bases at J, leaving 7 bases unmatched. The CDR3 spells CASSPRLAGGPNIQYF. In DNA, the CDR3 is TGCGCCAGCAGCCCTCGACTAGCGGGAGGCCCAAACATTCAGTACTTC.

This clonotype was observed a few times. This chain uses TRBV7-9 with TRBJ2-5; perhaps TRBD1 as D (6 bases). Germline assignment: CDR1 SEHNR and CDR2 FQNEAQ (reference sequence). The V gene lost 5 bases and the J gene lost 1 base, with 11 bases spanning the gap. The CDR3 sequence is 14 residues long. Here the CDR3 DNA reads TGTGCCAGCAGCCCCAAGGGGGTCCAAGAGACCCAGTACTTC. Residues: CASSPKGVQETQYF.

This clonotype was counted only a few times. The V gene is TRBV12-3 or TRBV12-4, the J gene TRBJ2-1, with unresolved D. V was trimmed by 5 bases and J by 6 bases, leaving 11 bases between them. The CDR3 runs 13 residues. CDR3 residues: CASSPRYVNEQFF. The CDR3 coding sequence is TGTGCCAGCAGTCCGAGATACGTCAATGAGCAGTTCTTC.

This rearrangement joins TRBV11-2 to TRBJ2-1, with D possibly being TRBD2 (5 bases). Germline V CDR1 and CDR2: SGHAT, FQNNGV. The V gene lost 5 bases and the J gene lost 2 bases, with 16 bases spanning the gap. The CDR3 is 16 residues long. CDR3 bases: TGTGCCAGCAGCCGGCGGAGGTTTAGCACCTACAATGAGCAGTTCTTC. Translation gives CASSRRRFSTYNEQFF.

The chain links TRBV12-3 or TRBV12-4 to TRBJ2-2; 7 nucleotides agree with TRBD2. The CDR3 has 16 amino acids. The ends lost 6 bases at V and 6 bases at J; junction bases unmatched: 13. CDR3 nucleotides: TGTGCCAGCAGCCCCATGGGGGGGGAGGTTGCCGGGGAGCTGTTTTTT. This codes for CASSPMGGEVAGELFF.

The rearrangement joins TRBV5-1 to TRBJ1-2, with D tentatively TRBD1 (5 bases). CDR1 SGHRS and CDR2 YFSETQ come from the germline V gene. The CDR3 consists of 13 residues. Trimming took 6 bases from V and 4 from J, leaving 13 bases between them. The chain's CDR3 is CASTLDTVYGYTF. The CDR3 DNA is TGCGCCAGCACACTGGACACCGTCTATGGCTACACCTTC. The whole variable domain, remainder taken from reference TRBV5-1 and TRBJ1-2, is KAGVTQTPRYLIKTRGQQVTLSCSPISGHRSVSWYQQTPGQGLQFLFEYFSETQRNKGNFPGRFSGRQFSNSRSEMNVSTLELGDSALYLCASTLDTVYGYTFGSGTRLTVV.

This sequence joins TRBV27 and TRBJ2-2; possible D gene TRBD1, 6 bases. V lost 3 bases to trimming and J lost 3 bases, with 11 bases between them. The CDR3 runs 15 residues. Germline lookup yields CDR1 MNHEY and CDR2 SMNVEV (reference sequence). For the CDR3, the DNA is TGTGCCAGCAGTTTTAGCAGGGGTGACACCGGGGAGCTGTTTTTT. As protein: CASSFSRGDTGELFF.

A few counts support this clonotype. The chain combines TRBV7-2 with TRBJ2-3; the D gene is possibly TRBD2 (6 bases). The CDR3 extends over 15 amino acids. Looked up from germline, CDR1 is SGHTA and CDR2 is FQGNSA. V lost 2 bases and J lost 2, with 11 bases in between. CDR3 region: CASSLRAGDTDTQYF. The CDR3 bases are TGTGCCAGCAGCTTAAGAGCGGGTGACACAGATACGCAGTATTTT.

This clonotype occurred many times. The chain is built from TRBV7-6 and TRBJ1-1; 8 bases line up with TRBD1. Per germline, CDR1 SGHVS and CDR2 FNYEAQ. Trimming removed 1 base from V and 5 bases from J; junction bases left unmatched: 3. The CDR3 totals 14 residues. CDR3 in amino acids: CASSLVGDRTEAFF. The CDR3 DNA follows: TGTGCCAGCAGCTTAGTCGGGGACAGGACTGAAGCTTTCTTT.

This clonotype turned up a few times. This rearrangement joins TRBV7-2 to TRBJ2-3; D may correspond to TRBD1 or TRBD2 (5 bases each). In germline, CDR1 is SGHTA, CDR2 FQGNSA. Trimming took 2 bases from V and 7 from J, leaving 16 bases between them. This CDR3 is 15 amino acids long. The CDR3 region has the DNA TGTGCCAGCAGCTTACTCAGGGAGCACACGAATACGCAGTATTTT. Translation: CASSLLREHTNTQYF.

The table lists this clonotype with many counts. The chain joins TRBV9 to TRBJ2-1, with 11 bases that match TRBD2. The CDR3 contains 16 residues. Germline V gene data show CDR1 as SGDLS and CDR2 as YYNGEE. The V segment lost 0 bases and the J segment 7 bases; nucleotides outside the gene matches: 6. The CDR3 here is CASSVGLAGKGNEQFF. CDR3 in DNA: TGTGCCAGCAGCGTAGGACTAGCGGGAAAAGGAAATGAGCAGTTCTTC.

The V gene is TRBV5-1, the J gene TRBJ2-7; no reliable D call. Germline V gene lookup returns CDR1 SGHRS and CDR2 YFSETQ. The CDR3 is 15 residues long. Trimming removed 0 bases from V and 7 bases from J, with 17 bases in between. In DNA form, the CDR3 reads TGCGCCAGCAGCTTGGGCCGAGCCCTCTCGGGTGAGCAGTACTTC. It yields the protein CASSLGRALSGEQYF.

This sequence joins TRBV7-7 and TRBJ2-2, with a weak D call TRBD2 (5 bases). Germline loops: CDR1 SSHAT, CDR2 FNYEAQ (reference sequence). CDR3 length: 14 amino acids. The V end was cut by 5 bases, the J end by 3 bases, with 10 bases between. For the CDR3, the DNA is TGTGCCAGCAGCCAACGGGGAGACACCGGGGAGCTGTTTTTT. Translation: CASSQRGDTGELFF.

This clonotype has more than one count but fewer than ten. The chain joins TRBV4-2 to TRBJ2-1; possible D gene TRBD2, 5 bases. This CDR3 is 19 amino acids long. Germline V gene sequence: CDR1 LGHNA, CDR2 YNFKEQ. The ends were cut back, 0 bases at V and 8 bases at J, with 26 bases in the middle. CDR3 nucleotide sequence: TGTGCCAGCAGCCAAGATATTGGGCTAGCCAGACACCCGGGCGATGAGCAGTTCTTC. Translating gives CASSQDIGLARHPGDEQFF.

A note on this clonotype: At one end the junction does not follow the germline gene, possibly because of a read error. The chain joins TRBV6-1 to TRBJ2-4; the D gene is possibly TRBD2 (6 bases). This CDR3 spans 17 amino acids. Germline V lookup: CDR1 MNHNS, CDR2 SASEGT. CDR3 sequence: CASSERQRVVAKNIQYF. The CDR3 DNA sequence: TGTGCGAGCAGTGAAAGACAGCGGGTGGTGGCCAAAAACATTCAGTACTTC.

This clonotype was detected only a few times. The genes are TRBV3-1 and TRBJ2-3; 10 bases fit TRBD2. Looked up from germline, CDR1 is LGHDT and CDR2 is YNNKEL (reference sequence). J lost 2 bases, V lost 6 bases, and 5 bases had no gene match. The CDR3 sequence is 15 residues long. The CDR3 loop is CASRYGLADTDTQYF. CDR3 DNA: TGTGCCAGCAGGTACGGACTAGCGGACACAGATACGCAGTATTTT.

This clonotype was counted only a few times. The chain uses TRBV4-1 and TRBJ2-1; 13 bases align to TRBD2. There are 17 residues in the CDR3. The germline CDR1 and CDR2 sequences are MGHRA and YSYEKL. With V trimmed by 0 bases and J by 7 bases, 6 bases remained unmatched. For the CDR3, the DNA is TGCGCCAGCAGCCAAGATAGGGGGACTAGCGGGAATAATGAGCAGTTCTTC. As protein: CASSQDRGTSGNNEQFF.

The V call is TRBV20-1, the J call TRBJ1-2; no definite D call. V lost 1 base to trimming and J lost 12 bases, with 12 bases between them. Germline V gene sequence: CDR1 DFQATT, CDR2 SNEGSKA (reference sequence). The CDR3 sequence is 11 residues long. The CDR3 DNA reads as TGCAGTGCTAGAGGGGTGGAGGCGCACACCTTC. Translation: CSARGVEAHTF.

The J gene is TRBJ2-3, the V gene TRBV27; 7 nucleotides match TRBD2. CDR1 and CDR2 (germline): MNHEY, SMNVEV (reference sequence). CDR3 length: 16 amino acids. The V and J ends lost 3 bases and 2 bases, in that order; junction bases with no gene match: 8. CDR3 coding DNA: TGTGCCAGCAGTTTCCCCGGGACTAACCCCACAGATACGCAGTATTTT. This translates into CASSFPGTNPTDTQYF.

CDR3 loop: CASSLNGLYEQYF. The DNA of the CDR3 is TGCGCCAGCAGCTTGAACGGTCTTTACGAGCAGTACTTC. The gene calls are TRBV5-1 and TRBJ2-7; D gene unclear. The CDR3 totals 13 residues. Germline V CDR1 and CDR2: SGHRS, YFSETQ. V was pared by 1 base and J by 4 bases, with 9 bases between.

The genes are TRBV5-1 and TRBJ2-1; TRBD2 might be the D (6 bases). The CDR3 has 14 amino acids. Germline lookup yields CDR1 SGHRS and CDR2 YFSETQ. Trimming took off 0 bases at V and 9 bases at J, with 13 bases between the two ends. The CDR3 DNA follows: TGCGCCAGCAGCTTGGAGGTAGCGGCCAGTGAGCAGTTCTTC. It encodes CASSLEVAASEQFF.

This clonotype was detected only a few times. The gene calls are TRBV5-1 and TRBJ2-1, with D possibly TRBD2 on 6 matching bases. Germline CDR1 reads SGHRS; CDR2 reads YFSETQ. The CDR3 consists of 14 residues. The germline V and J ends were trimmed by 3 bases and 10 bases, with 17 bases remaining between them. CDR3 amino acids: CASSWGVGRSEQFF. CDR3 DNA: TGCGCCAGCAGCTGGGGGGTAGGAAGGTCGGAGCAGTTCTTC.

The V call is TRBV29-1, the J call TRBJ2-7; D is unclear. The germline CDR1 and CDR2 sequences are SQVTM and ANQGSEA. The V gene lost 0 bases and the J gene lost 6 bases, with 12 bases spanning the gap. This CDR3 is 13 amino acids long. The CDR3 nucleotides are TGCAGCGTTGAAGATGGGTATTCGGCCGAGCAGTACTTC. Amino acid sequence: CSVEDGYSAEQYF.

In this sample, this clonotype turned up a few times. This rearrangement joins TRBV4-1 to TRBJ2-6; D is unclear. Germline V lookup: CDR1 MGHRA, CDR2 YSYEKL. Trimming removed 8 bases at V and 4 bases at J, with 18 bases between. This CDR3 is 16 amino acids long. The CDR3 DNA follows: TGCGCCAGCCTGCGGACCGCCCTGTGGGGGGCCAACGTCCTGACTTTC. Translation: CASLRTALWGANVLTF.

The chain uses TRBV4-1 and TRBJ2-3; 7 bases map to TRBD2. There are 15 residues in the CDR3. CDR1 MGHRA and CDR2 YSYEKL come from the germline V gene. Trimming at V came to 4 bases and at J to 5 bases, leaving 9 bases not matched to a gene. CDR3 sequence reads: CASSPRGSGLDTQYF. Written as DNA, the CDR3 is TGCGCCAGCAGCCCGAGAGGTAGCGGGCTAGATACGCAGTATTTT.